The 13 T cell receptor beta chains presented below share a single source sample, sequenced in a study of T cells after yellow fever vaccination. TCRdb passed the 5' RACE reads through MiXCR, listing each CDR3 protein once. The sample contains 250,000 or so distinct CDR3 sequences, less than 8.5% of which appear only once. The sample consisted of CD4+ T cells sorted from PBMCs, taken 15 days after the yellow fever booster vaccination. The receptors here all came from a man aged 25 to 45 who received the YFV17D yellow fever vaccine.

Many counts were recorded for this clonotype. The CDR3 reads CASSLEPGSSYEQYF. The CDR3 coding sequence is TGTGCCAGCAGCTTAGAGCCAGGCAGCTCCTACGAGCAGTACTTC. The chain uses TRBV7-8 and TRBJ2-7; no clear D gene. This CDR3 contains 15 residues. Germline V gene sequence: CDR1 SGHVS, CDR2 FQNEAQ. V lost 1 base and J lost 0, with 10 bases in between.

This clonotype was detected many times. The gene calls are TRBV6-5 and TRBJ1-3; no clear D gene. CDR1 is MNHEY, CDR2 SVGAGI, per germline. The length of the CDR3 is 14 residues. Trimming stripped 5 bases from V and 3 bases from J, with 11 bases between. This chain's CDR3 is CASSQTRRGNTIYF. The CDR3 DNA follows: TGTGCCAGCAGTCAGACCCGTCGTGGAAACACCATATATTTT.

The genes are TRBV5-1 and TRBJ2-1, with TRBD2 identical over 10 bases. The trim removed 4 bases at V and 3 bases at J, leaving 7 bases unmatched. The CDR3 covers 16 residues. Germline V gene lookup returns CDR1 SGHRS and CDR2 YFSETQ. CDR3: CASSQTSGTIYNEQFF. The CDR3, as DNA: TGCGCCAGCAGCCAAACTAGCGGGACCATCTACAATGAGCAGTTCTTC.

At least ten counts were recorded for this clonotype. The chain joins TRBV10-3 to TRBJ2-2; D is possibly TRBD2 (6 bases). This CDR3 spans 15 amino acids. V lost 8 bases, J lost 0 bases, and 13 bases lay in between. Germline values: CDR1 ENHRY, CDR2 SYGVKD. CDR3 loop: CAIAAGGANTGELFF. The CDR3 DNA sequence: TGTGCCATCGCCGCCGGCGGGGCGAACACCGGGGAGCTGTTTTTT.

The sample holds a few counts of this clonotype. The chain uses TRBV7-8 and TRBJ2-7; 10 positions match TRBD2. From germline, CDR1 is SGHVS and CDR2 FQNEAQ. The CDR3 is 17 residues long. The ends lost 5 bases at V and 2 bases at J; junction bases unmatched: 12. The CDR3 region is CASSLNPGTSDPYEQYF. The CDR3 bases are TGTGCCAGCAGCCTCAACCCCGGGACTAGCGATCCCTACGAGCAGTACTTC.

A few counts support this clonotype. The chain combines TRBV16 with TRBJ1-6, with a possible D match to TRBD1 (6 bases). The CDR3 runs to 15 residues. V was pared by 2 bases and J by 7 bases, with 12 bases between. Per germline, CDR1 KGHSY and CDR2 FQNENV. The CDR3 loop reads CASSQRTAPNSPLHF. CDR3 bases: TGTGCCAGCAGCCAAAGGACAGCCCCAAATTCACCCCTCCACTTT.

At least ten counts were recorded for this clonotype. V is TRBV29-1 and J is TRBJ2-3; the D gene is possibly TRBD1 (6 bases). The CDR3 runs 15 residues. The V gene lost 6 bases and the J gene lost 5 bases, with 21 bases spanning the gap. Per the germline V gene, CDR1 is SQVTM and CDR2 is ANQGSEA. CDR3 protein: CSVKTGSSAGDTQYF. The CDR3 coding sequence is TGCAGCGTCAAAACAGGGTCCAGCGCTGGAGATACGCAGTATTTT.

This clonotype was seen repeatedly, ten times or more. This sequence joins TRBV18 and TRBJ1-1; weak D call: TRBD1 (5 bases). The length of the CDR3 is 15 residues. Germline CDR1 is KGHSH and CDR2 is LQKENI. Trimming removed 4 bases at V and 4 bases at J, with 16 bases between. Here the CDR3 DNA reads TGTGCCAGCTCACTGGGTGCGGGGGGGAGCACTGAAGCTTTCTTT. It yields the protein CASSLGAGGSTEAFF.

The genes are TRBV9 and TRBJ2-5; 7 bases map to TRBD2. CDR1 and CDR2 (germline): SGDLS, YYNGEE. The CDR3 runs 14 residues. J gave up 3 bases and V 0 bases, and 2 bases lay outside the gene matches. CDR3 amino acids: CASSVGLAEETQYF. The CDR3 DNA follows: TGTGCCAGCAGCGTAGGACTAGCCGAAGAGACCCAGTACTTC.

This chain joins TRBV29-1 and TRBJ1-1; D unresolved. The CDR3 has 14 amino acids. Trimming took off 5 bases at V and 0 bases at J, with 13 bases between the two ends. Germline CDR1 and CDR2: SQVTM and ANQGSEA. The CDR3 nucleotides are TGCAGCGTTCCGGCGGCGACGGTGAACACTGAAGCTTTCTTT. Translation gives CSVPAATVNTEAFF.

Of note for this clonotype: One base away lies a much larger clone, so this may be a sequencing read error. The chain recombines TRBV5-5 with TRBJ2-1; D uncertain. The germline V and J ends were trimmed by 7 bases and 5 bases, with 16 bases remaining between them. The CDR3 has 14 amino acids. Germline loops: CDR1 SGHKS, CDR2 YYEKEE (reference sequence). The CDR3 DNA reads as TGTGCCAGCGGCCCCCGGTCTAGGAACAATGAGCAGTTCTTC. Encoded protein: CASGPRSRNNEQFF. Looking up the rest from reference TRBV5-5 and TRBJ2-1 gives the full variable domain: DAGVTQSPTHLIKTRGQQVTLRCSPISGHKSVSWYQQVLGQGPQFIFQYYEKEERGRGNFPDRFSARQFPNYSSELNVNALLLGDSALYLCASGPRSRNNEQFFGPGTRLTVL.

There are many counts of this clonotype. The chain employs TRBV12-3 or TRBV12-4 and TRBJ2-7, with 12 bases aligning to TRBD2. V was pared by 4 bases and J by 5 bases, with 6 bases of the junction left unmatched. This CDR3 has 15 residues. Here the CDR3 reads CASSSLAGGRNEQYF. CDR3 bases: TGTGCCAGCAGTTCCCTAGCGGGAGGGCGGAACGAGCAGTACTTC.

This clonotype was observed many times. At one of its ends the junction is not consistent with the germline gene, which may arise from a read error. This chain joins TRBV12-3 or TRBV12-4 and TRBJ2-4; 8 nucleotides align to TRBD1. The CDR3 has 14 amino acids. CDR3 protein: CASSLPPGTGLLNF. DNA of the CDR3: TGTGCCAGCAGCCTACCACCTGGGACAGGCCTCTTGAACTTC.